The rows below give T cell receptor beta chains drawn from one sample of a study of blood T cell repertoires in COVID-19. Repertoires were generated with immunoSEQ multiplex PCR, while TCRdb's copy carries only in-frame clones and drops some. The data hold approximately 88,000 clones, with around 80% observed a single time. The specimen was peripheral blood. These receptor sequences come from a man aged 50-59 years who had recovered from COVID-19. Both conserved end residues are part of each CDR3. The D gene is left open where the match is weak. Clone sizes are given selectively: once, few, many, or a class where the clone is expanded.

>TRBV6-5|TRBJ2-7|NA|14|TRBD1
CASASRQGIGEQYF
TGTGCCAGCGCTTCCCGACAGGGAATTGGCGAGCAGTACTTC
>TRBV4-3|TRBJ1-1|NA|19|TRBD1
CASSRQPPGTGGSNTEAFF
TGCGCCAGCAGCCGCCAGCCCCCCGGGACAGGGGGCTCGAACACTGAAGCTTTCTTT
>TRBV7-9|TRBJ2-1|NA|14|NA
CASSLARSYNEQFF
TGTGCCAGCAGCTTAGCGAGGAGTTACAATGAGCAGTTCTTC
>TRBV19|TRBJ2-3|NA|13|NA
CASTSGGTDTQYF
NA
>TRBV3-1/TRBV3-2|TRBJ2-1|NA|14|NA
CASSQDGGGAGQFF
TGTGCCAGCAGCCAAGATGGTGGGGGCGCCGGCCAGTTCTTC
>TRBV27|TRBJ2-5|NA|15|TRBD1
CASSQQQGAVETQYF
TGTGCCAGCAGTCAACAACAGGGGGCAGTAGAGACCCAGTACTTC
>TRBV5-4|TRBJ2-3|NA|14|NA
CASSLGHRTDTQYF
TGTGCCAGCAGTTTGGGACACCGGACAGATACGCAGTATTTT
>TRBV3-1/TRBV3-2|TRBJ1-2|NA|14|NA
CASSPGGGNYGYTF
TGTGCCAGCAGCCCCGGCGGAGGGAACTATGGCTACACCTTC
>TRBV12-5|TRBJ2-7|NA|13|TRBD1
CASGYGTDYEQYF
TGTGCTAGTGGGTACGGGACAGACTACGAGCAGTACTTC
>TRBV9|TRBJ2-5|NA|15|TRBD2
CASSVEAGARETQYF
TGTGCCAGCAGCGTAGAAGCGGGGGCCCGGGAGACCCAGTACTTC
>TRBV9|TRBJ2-2|NA|17|TRBD2
CASSVEAAGALRGELFF
TGTGCCAGCAGCGTAGAAGCAGCGGGGGCCCTGAGAGGGGAGCTGTTTTTT
>TRBV18|TRBJ1-1|NA|15|NA
CASSPSLKSNTEAFF
TGTGCCAGCTCACCAAGCCTCAAGTCAAACACTGAAGCTTTCTTT
>TRBV7-8|TRBJ2-7|NA|14|TRBD2
CASSPGGRSYEQYF
TGTGCCAGCAGCCCGGGGGGGAGATCCTACGAGCAGTACTTC
>TRBV24-1|TRBJ2-3|NA|12|NA
CAQSGFTDTQYF
TGTGCCCAGAGCGGGTTCACAGATACGCAGTATTTT
>TRBV5-1|TRBJ2-7|NA|14|TRBD1
CASSPGQGVVEQYF
TGCGCCAGCAGCCCAGGACAGGGGGTGGTCGAGCAGTACTTC
>TRBV9|TRBJ2-3|NA|15|TRBD2
CASTPAGVNTDTQYF
TGTGCCAGCACCCCAGCGGGAGTTAACACAGATACGCAGTATTTT
>TRBV6-1|TRBJ2-3|few|15|NA
CASSERGAHADTQYF
TGTGCCAGCAGTGAGCGTGGGGCTCACGCAGATACGCAGTATTTT
>TRBV6-6|TRBJ2-5|NA|15|NA
CASSYSNPRGETQYF
TGTGCCAGCAGTTACTCGAATCCCAGGGGTGAGACCCAGTACTTC
>TRBV5-8|TRBJ2-3|once|14|NA
CASSLEAGTDTQYF
TGTGCCAGCAGCTTGGAGGCGGGCACAGATACGCAGTATTTT
>TRBV6-5|TRBJ2-5|NA|16|NA
CASSYSAGARVETQYF
TGTGCCAGCAGTTACTCGGCTGGGGCTAGGGTAGAGACCCAGTACTTC
>TRBV7-2|TRBJ2-3|NA|15|TRBD2
CASSLGGGPGDTQYF
TGTGCCAGCAGCTTGGGGGGAGGGCCAGGGGATACGCAGTATTTT
>TRBV7-2|TRBJ1-1|NA|15|TRBD1
CASSLTGVVQTEAFF
TGTGCCAGCAGCTTGACAGGGGTCGTACAAACTGAAGCTTTCTTT
>TRBV18|TRBJ2-2|NA|12|NA
CASSYTTGELFF
TGTGCCAGCTCATACACGACCGGGGAGCTGTTTTTT
>TRBV24-1|TRBJ2-7|NA|13|NA
CATGRQGGEEQYF
TGTGCCACCGGGCGACAGGGCGGGGAAGAGCAGTACTTC
>TRBV5-1|TRBJ2-7|NA|13|TRBD1
CASSPGQGPEQYF
TGCGCCAGCAGCCCCGGACAGGGCCCCGAGCAGTACTTC
>TRBV11-2|TRBJ1-3|NA|14|NA
CASSLATPGNTIYF
TGTGCCAGCAGCTTAGCAACTCCTGGAAACACCATATATTTT
>TRBV5-1|TRBJ2-3|NA|11|NA
CASSAKDTQYF
TGCGCCAGCAGCGCGAAAGATACGCAGTATTTT
>TRBV7-3|TRBJ2-3|NA|15|TRBD2
CASRLTSGGPDTQYF
TGTGCCAGCAGGTTGACTAGCGGGGGACCAGATACGCAGTATTTT
>TRBV7-2|TRBJ2-3|NA|13|NA
CASSPSSTDTQYF
TGTGCCAGCAGCCCTTCTAGCACAGATACGCAGTATTTT
>TRBV7-2|TRBJ2-1|NA|15|TRBD2
CASSLEAGGGNEQFF
TGTGCCAGCAGCTTAGAAGCGGGAGGCGGCAATGAGCAGTTCTTC
>TRBV10-3|TRBJ2-5|NA|14|NA
CAISESKGQETQYF
TGTGCCATCAGTGAGTCGAAGGGGCAAGAGACCCAGTACTTC
>TRBV2|TRBJ1-2|NA|14|TRBD1
CASTGTGGNYGYTF
TGTGCCAGCACGGGGACAGGGGGGAACTATGGCTACACCTTC
>TRBV3-1/TRBV3-2|TRBJ1-1|NA|15|NA
CASSLRRGMNTEAFF
TGTGCCAGCAGCCTAAGGCGGGGAATGAACACTGAAGCTTTCTTT
>TRBV19|TRBJ1-5|few|14|NA
CASSGDSSYQPQHF
TGTGCCAGTAGTGGGGACTCCTCTTATCAGCCCCAGCATTTT
>TRBV7-2|TRBJ2-7|once|14|TRBD1
CASTPTGWSYEQYF
TGTGCCAGCACCCCGACAGGGTGGTCCTACGAGCAGTACTTC
>TRBV5-4|TRBJ1-2|NA|13|NA
CASRPQGSDGYTF
TGTGCCAGCAGACCACAGGGTTCCGATGGCTACACCTTC
>TRBV19|TRBJ2-7|NA|14|TRBD1
CASSISGTGDEQYF
TGTGCCAGTAGTATTTCCGGGACAGGGGACGAGCAGTACTTC
>TRBV2|TRBJ1-1|NA|13|NA
CASNVGRVTEAFF
TGTGCCAGCAACGTGGGCAGGGTAACTGAAGCTTTCTTT
>TRBV30|TRBJ1-5|NA|15|NA
CAWSGGRGTNQPQHF
TGTGCCTGGAGTGGGGGACGGGGGACCAATCAGCCCCAGCATTTT
>TRBV2|TRBJ2-3|once|13|TRBD2
CASNGRAEDTQYF
TGTGCCAGCAACGGGAGGGCCGAAGATACGCAGTATTTT
>TRBV19|TRBJ2-7|NA|13|NA
CASSRQVSYEQYF
TGTGCCAGTAGTAGACAGGTCTCCTACGAGCAGTACTTC
>TRBV9|TRBJ2-5|NA|14|TRBD2
CASSLRLAGETQYF
TGTGCCAGCAGCCTACGACTAGCGGGAGAGACCCAGTACTTC
>TRBV6-1|TRBJ1-1|NA|11|NA
CASSERQEAFF
TGTGCCAGCAGTGAAAGACAGGAAGCTTTCTTT
>TRBV6-6|TRBJ2-7|NA|13|NA
CASSYFATYEQYF
TGTGCCAGCAGTTACTTTGCCACATACGAGCAGTACTTC
>TRBV7-8|TRBJ2-7|NA|17|TRBD2
CASSATVGGGTIYEQYF
TGTGCCAGCAGCGCGACCGTTGGGGGGGGGACGATCTACGAGCAGTACTTC
>TRBV19|TRBJ2-1|NA|17|TRBD2
CASSIIPGGRFNNEQFF
TGTGCCAGTAGTATTATCCCCGGCGGGAGATTTAACAATGAGCAGTTCTTC